This T cell receptor (beta chain) was profiled in a study of OX40 agonist ivuxolimab in advanced cancers. Study-level background: Under the entry rules, prior anti-PD-1, anti-PD-L1 or anti-CTLA-4 therapy was allowed, and 35% to 40% had some.

With respect to this clone: Its antigen remains unknown.

TCRdb keeps only in-frame clones here, not all; method: immunoSEQ multiplex PCR. The sample yields 48,000 or so clones, about 81% seen once. Study-wide points: CD4+ and CD8+ blood T cells expanded clonally by week 6 at 0.1 to 3.0 mg/kg.

This CDR3 region has 13 residues. In germline, CDR1 is GTSNPN, CDR2 SVGIG (reference sequence). Trimming stripped 3 bases from V and 5 bases from J, with 13 bases between. This chain connects TRBV30 to TRBJ2-5; either TRBD1 or TRBD2 may fit D (5 bases each). Specimen: CD4+ or CD8+ T cells sorted from blood, collected in a trial of the OX40 agonist ivuxolimab. The receptor was derived from an adult with an advanced solid tumor such as melanoma, head and neck, liver or kidney cancer. The CDR3 region is CAWRWGFRETQYF. As DNA, the CDR3 is TGTGCCTGGAGATGGGGGTTCCGGGAGACCCAGTACTTC.